These T cell receptor beta chains were read from a single sample in a study of persistence of HIV-infected CD4 T cells. No cognate antigen is known for these TCRs. The assay was immunoSEQ multiplex PCR, and TCRdb's table has in-frame clones only and misses some. Among about 46,000 clones listed, about 87% were seen once. The material sequenced was CD4+ T cells sorted from PBMCs after approximately 19-hour stimulation, taken from a patient who received antiretroviral therapy. The receptors come from an adult woman with HIV who was CMV-seropositive. The CDR3 runs from the conserved cysteine through the conserved F or W. The D gene is left open where the match is weak. Clone size is shown for a subset of rows, as once, few, many or a class of expanded clone.

V gene,D gene,clone size,J gene,CDR3 protein,CDR3 DNA
TRBV5-1,.,.,TRBJ2-3,CASSPTTGTDTQYF,TGCGCCAGCAGCCCCACGACTGGCACAGATACGCAGTATTTT
TRBV9,.,.,TRBJ2-5,CASSAGGVQETQYF,TGTGCCAGCAGCGCGGGCGGGGTCCAAGAGACCCAGTACTTC
TRBV13,.,.,TRBJ1-2,CASSFGLGSGKDGYTF,TGTGCCAGCAGCTTTGGGTTGGGAAGTGGGAAAGATGGCTACACCTTC
TRBV3-1/TRBV3-2,.,.,TRBJ1-5,CASSRQRLWHHQPQHF,TGTGCCAGCAGCAGGCAACGTCTTTGGCATCATCAGCCCCAGCATTTT
TRBV19,TRBD2,.,TRBJ2-2,CASSMASGNTGELFF,TGTGCCAGTAGTATGGCTAGCGGGAACACCGGGGAGCTGTTTTTT
TRBV20-1,TRBD1,.,TRBJ1-5,CSASSDRDNQPQHF,TGCAGTGCTAGTTCGGACAGGGACAATCAGCCCCAGCATTTT
TRBV3-1/TRBV3-2,.,.,TRBJ1-5,CASSQGTMAQPQHF,TGTGCCAGCAGCCAAGGGACAATGGCTCAGCCCCAGCATTTT
TRBV3-1/TRBV3-2,.,.,TRBJ2-5,CASSQPTEQETQYF,TGTGCCAGCAGCCAACCGACGGAACAAGAGACCCAGTACTTC
TRBV19,.,.,TRBJ1-1,CASSIGVENTEAFF,TGTGCCAGTAGTATTGGGGTAGAGAACACTGAAGCTTTCTTT
TRBV29-1,.,.,TRBJ1-1,CSFWGGEDTEAFF,TGCAGCTTTTGGGGGGGCGAGGACACTGAAGCTTTCTTT
TRBV3-1/TRBV3-2,.,once,TRBJ1-2,CASSPVFGRNYGYTF,TGTGCCAGCAGCCCGGTTTTCGGCAGGAACTATGGCTACACCTTC
TRBV5-1,.,.,TRBJ1-1,CASSLGGRSNTEAFF,TGCGCCAGCAGCTTGGGTGGGAGGTCTAACACTGAAGCTTTCTTT
TRBV18,.,.,TRBJ1-2,CASSPGGMDYGYTF,TGTGCCAGCTCACCTGGGGGAATGGACTATGGCTACACCTTC
TRBV5-1,.,.,TRBJ2-5,CASRHGGSLGQETQYF,TGCGCCAGCAGGCATGGGGGCAGTCTAGGACAAGAGACCCAGTACTTC
TRBV5-1,.,.,TRBJ1-1,CASSLGGGLNTEAFF,TGCGCCAGCAGCTTGGGAGGGGGACTGAACACTGAAGCTTTCTTT
TRBV19,TRBD2,once,TRBJ2-7,CASSDLAGSYEQYF,TGTGCCAGTAGCGATCTAGCGGGATCCTACGAGCAGTACTTC
TRBV6-5,TRBD1,.,TRBJ1-2,CASRKQGALAYGYTF,TGTGCCAGCAGGAAACAGGGGGCGCTTGCTTATGGCTACACCTTC
TRBV5-4,.,once,TRBJ2-3,CASSQSRGTDTQYF,TGTGCCAGCAGCCAGAGTCGGGGAACAGATACGCAGTATTTT
TRBV3-1/TRBV3-2,.,.,TRBJ1-1,CASNTGSTEAFF,TGTGCCAGCAACACAGGGAGTACTGAAGCTTTCTTT
TRBV5-6,.,.,TRBJ2-7,CASSLDRDPYEQYF,TGTGCCAGCAGCTTGGACAGGGATCCCTACGAGCAGTACTTC
TRBV24-1,.,.,TRBJ1-4,CATGALFF,TGTGCCACCGGGGCGCTGTTTTTT
TRBV6-5,.,.,TRBJ1-6,CASWTASNSPLHF,TGTGCCAGCTGGACAGCTTCGAATTCACCCCTCCACTTT
TRBV18,.,.,TRBJ2-2,CASSSRLTDTGELFF,TGTGCCAGCTCATCCCGCTTGACGGACACCGGGGAGCTGTTTTTT
TRBV7-3,TRBD2,.,TRBJ2-7,CASSLSPAGNYEQYF,TGTGCCAGCAGCTTAAGTCCAGCGGGAAACTACGAGCAGTACTTC
TRBV6-4,.,.,TRBJ1-1,CASSERVGNTEAFF,TGTGCCAGCAGTGAAAGGGTTGGCAACACTGAAGCTTTCTTT
TRBV7-8,.,once,TRBJ1-6,CASSVRQTGSSYNSPLHF,TGCGCCAGCAGCGTGCGTCAAACAGGGAGCTCCTATAATTCACCCCTCCACTTT
TRBV7-2,TRBD2,.,TRBJ2-1,CASSLGAGAPGEQFF,TGTGCCAGCAGCTTAGGAGCGGGGGCGCCTGGTGAGCAGTTCTTC
TRBV25-1,TRBD1,.,TRBJ1-2,CASSESRTGSYGYTF,TGTGCCAGCAGTGAATCCCGGACAGGGAGCTATGGCTACACCTTC
TRBV12-3/TRBV12-4,.,.,TRBJ1-5,CASSLGEGRPQHF,TGTGCCAGCAGTTTAGGCGAGGGGCGGCCCCAGCATTTT
TRBV4-1,TRBD2,.,TRBJ2-3,CASSQGNSGGTDTQYF,TGCGCCAGCAGCCAAGGAAATAGCGGGGGAACAGATACGCAGTATTTT
TRBV7-9,TRBD2,.,TRBJ2-1,CASSPRVSSGEQFF,TGTGCCAGCAGCCCTAGGGTATCTAGCGGGGAGCAGTTCTTC
TRBV2,.,.,TRBJ1-2,CAGSGSWEGYTF,TGTGCCGGGAGTGGTTCGTGGGAAGGCTACACCTTC
TRBV11-3,TRBD1,.,TRBJ2-2,CASSPQGAIDTGELFF,TGTGCCAGCAGCCCACAGGGGGCGATTGACACCGGGGAGCTGTTTTTT
TRBV10-1,TRBD1,.,TRBJ2-7,CASGTGDRPYEQYF,TGCGCCAGCGGTACCGGGGACAGGCCCTACGAGCAGTACTTC
TRBV18,.,.,TRBJ2-5,CASSSDRETQYF,TGTGCCAGCTCTTCCGACCGGGAGACCCAGTACTTC
TRBV3-1/TRBV3-2,.,.,TRBJ1-2,CASSQFNYGYTF,TGTGCCAGCAGCCAGTTTAACTATGGCTACACCTTC
TRBV28,TRBD1,.,TRBJ2-1,CASIYRDRVYNEQFF,TGTGCCAGCATCTACCGGGACAGGGTCTACAATGAGCAGTTCTTC
TRBV5-1,.,.,TRBJ1-4,CASSPLGDEKLFF,TGCGCCAGCAGCCCGCTGGGGGACGAAAAACTGTTTTTT
TRBV28,.,.,TRBJ2-2,CASSLLRSTGELFF,TGTGCCAGCAGTTTATTACGTTCCACCGGGGAGCTGTTTTTT
TRBV19,.,.,TRBJ1-4,CASSIDLGEKLFF,TGTGCCAGTAGTATAGATCTGGGGGAAAAACTGTTTTTT
TRBV28,TRBD1,.,TRBJ1-2,CASGTGEYDGYTF,TGTGCCAGTGGGACAGGGGAATATGATGGCTACACCTTC
TRBV2,TRBD2,.,TRBJ2-3,CASSLAGDPTDTQYF,TGTGCCAGCAGTTTGGCGGGAGACCCCACAGATACGCAGTATTTT
TRBV25-1,.,.,TRBJ2-7,CASSASQGSYEQYF,TGTGCCAGCAGTGCAAGCCAGGGCTCCTACGAGCAGTACTTC
TRBV7-8,.,.,TRBJ2-1,CASSLVSPGIAEQFF,TGTGCCAGCAGCTTAGTTTCTCCGGGGATAGCTGAGCAGTTCTTC
TRBV11-3,.,.,TRBJ2-7,CASSLGRENYEQYF,TGTGCCAGCAGCTTAGGCAGGGAGAATTACGAGCAGTACTTC
TRBV5-6,.,.,TRBJ1-1,CASSKGSISTEAFF,TGTGCCAGCAGCAAGGGATCGATTTCTACTGAAGCTTTCTTT
TRBV12-5,TRBD1,once,TRBJ1-3,CASGPTGHSGNTIYF,TGTGCTAGTGGTCCGACAGGGCACTCTGGAAACACCATATATTTT
TRBV19,.,.,TRBJ2-3,CASSIGLRATDTQYF,TGTGCCAGTAGTATAGGCCTCAGGGCCACAGATACGCAGTATTTT
TRBV6-5,.,.,TRBJ2-3,CASSLQGLGTDTQYF,TGTGCCAGCAGTTTGCAGGGTCTCGGCACAGATACGCAGTATTTT
TRBV28,.,.,TRBJ2-1,CASTIGGTQYNEQFF,TGTGCCAGCACCATCGGGGGTACACAGTACAATGAGCAGTTCTTC
TRBV2,TRBD2,.,TRBJ2-7,CASRDGTSGSRGLYEQYF,TGTGCCAGCAGGGACGGGACTAGCGGGAGTCGGGGATTATACGAGCAGTACTTC
TRBV7-2,.,few,TRBJ2-4,CASSPSWGSKNIQYF,TGTGCCAGCAGCCCAAGTTGGGGGAGCAAAAACATTCAGTACTTC
TRBV12-3/TRBV12-4,.,.,TRBJ2-5,CASRYTGKETQYF,TGTGCCAGCAGATACACAGGGAAAGAGACCCAGTACTTC
TRBV3-1/TRBV3-2,TRBD1,.,TRBJ1-4,CASSQAGGHEKLFF,TGTGCCAGCAGCCAAGCAGGGGGGCATGAAAAACTGTTTTTT
TRBV5-1,TRBD1,.,TRBJ2-6,CASSLTGFSSGANVLTF,TGCGCCAGCAGCCTGACAGGGTTTAGCTCTGGGGCCAACGTCCTGACTTTC
TRBV11-2,TRBD2,.,TRBJ2-5,CASSPGLAGEGRETQYF,TGTGCCAGCAGCCCGGGACTAGCGGGAGAGGGTAGAGAGACCCAGTACTTC
TRBV6-5,.,.,TRBJ1-3,CASSRGSSGNTIYF,TGTGCCAGCAGTCGGGGCAGCTCTGGAAACACCATATATTTT
TRBV23-1,.,.,TRBJ2-1,CASSLYKQFF,TGCGCCAGCAGTCTATATAAACAGTTCTTC